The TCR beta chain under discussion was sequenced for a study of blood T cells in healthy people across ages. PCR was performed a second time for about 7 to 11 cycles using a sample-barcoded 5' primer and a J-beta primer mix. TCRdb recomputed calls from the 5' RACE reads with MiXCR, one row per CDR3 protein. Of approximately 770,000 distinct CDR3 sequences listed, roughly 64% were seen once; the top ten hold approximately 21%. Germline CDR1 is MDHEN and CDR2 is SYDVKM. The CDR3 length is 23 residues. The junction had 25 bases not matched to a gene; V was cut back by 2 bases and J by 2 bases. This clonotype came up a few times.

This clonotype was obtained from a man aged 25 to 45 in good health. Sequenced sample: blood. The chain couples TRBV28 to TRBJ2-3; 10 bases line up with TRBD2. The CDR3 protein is CASSLGWSGRADHPHRDTDTQYF. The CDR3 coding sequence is TGTGCCAGCAGTTTAGGGTGGAGCGGGAGGGCCGACCACCCACACCGCGACACAGATACGCAGTATTTT.